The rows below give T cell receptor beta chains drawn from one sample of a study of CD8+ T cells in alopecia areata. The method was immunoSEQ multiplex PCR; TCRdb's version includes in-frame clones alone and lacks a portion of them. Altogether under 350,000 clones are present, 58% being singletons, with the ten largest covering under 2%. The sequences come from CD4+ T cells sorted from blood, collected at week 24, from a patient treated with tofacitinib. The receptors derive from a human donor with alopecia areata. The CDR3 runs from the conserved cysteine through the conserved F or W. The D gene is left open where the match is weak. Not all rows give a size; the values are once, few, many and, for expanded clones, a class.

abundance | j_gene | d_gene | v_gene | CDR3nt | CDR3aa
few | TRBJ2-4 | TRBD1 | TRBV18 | TGTGCCAGCTCACCATCCGGGACAGAAGGCATTCAGTACTTC | CASSPSGTEGIQYF
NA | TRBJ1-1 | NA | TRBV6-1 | TGTGCCAGCAGTGAAGTCAGGCGCGGAAGCACTGAAGCTTTCTTT | CASSEVRRGSTEAFF
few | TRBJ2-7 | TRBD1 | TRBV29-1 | TGCAGCGTGAGTTGGGACAGGGCTAACGAGCAGTACTTC | CSVSWDRANEQYF
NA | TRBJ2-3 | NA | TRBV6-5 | TGTGCCAGCAGTCCGCTGCCTGGGACAGATACGCAGTATTTT | CASSPLPGTDTQYF
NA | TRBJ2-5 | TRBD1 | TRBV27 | TGTGCCAGCCTTTCCGGGACAGGGGGCACCCAGTACTTC | CASLSGTGGTQYF
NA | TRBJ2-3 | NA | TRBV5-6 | TGTGCCAGCAGCTCCTTTACAGATACGCAGTATTTT | CASSSFTDTQYF
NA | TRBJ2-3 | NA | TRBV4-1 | TGCGCCAGCAGCCAAGAAGAACGCACAGATACGCAGTATTTT | CASSQEERTDTQYF
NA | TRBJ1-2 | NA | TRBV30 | TGTGCCTGGAGTGGGACAGACCTATTGACCAACTATGGCTACACCTTC | CAWSGTDLLTNYGYTF
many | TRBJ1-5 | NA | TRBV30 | TGTGCCTGGACCCGGGGAATCAATCAGCCCCAGCATTTT | CAWTRGINQPQHF
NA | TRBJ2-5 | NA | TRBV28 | TGTGCCAGTGCAAAGACGCGCCAAGAGACCCAGTACTTC | CASAKTRQETQYF
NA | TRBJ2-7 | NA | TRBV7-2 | TGTGCCAGCAGCTTAGGGATCAAGTCGGGCGAGCAGTACTTC | CASSLGIKSGEQYF
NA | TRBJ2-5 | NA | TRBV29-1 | TGCAGCGTTCCCGGGCCATTGAACCTGGGGACCCAGTACTTC | CSVPGPLNLGTQYF
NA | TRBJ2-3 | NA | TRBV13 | TGTGCCAGCAGCTTAGGTGGGGCTCCTAGCACAGATACGCAGTATTTT | CASSLGGAPSTDTQYF
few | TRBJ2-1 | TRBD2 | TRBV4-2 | TGTGCCAGCAGCCAAGTTGGGTCTAGCGGGGCTTCCGCCTACAATGAGCAGTTCTTC | CASSQVGSSGASAYNEQFF
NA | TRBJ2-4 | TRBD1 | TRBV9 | TGTGCCAGCAGCTCTCTGGACAGGGGGTTAAACATTCAGTACTTC | CASSSLDRGLNIQYF
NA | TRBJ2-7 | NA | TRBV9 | TGTGCCAGCAGCGGGGACCTACGGGCCTTCAACGAGCAGTACTTC | CASSGDLRAFNEQYF
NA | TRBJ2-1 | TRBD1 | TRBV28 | TGTGCCAGCAGTTTATTAGCCGGGGACAGGGCGAATGAGCAGTTCTTC | CASSLLAGDRANEQFF
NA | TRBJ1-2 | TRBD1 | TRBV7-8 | TGTGCCAGCACCTCTAACAGGGGTCCTAACTATGGCTACACCTTC | CASTSNRGPNYGYTF